The TCR beta chain described here comes from a study of T cells in Graves' hyperthyroidism and ophthalmopathy. Germline V gene lookup returns CDR1 LNHDA and CDR2 SQIVND (reference sequence). The J segment lost 0 bases and the V segment lost 6 bases, leaving 8 bases of the junction unmatched. CDR3 length: 16 amino acids. This clonotype was detected a few times. Using RNA transcripts as the source, TCR beta CDR3 regions were amplified. Carried out on the TCR CDR3, a first-round RT-PCR used the HTBI primer set. TCRdb redid the calling of the multiplex PCR reads with MiXCR, one entry per CDR3 protein. This table has about 640,000 distinct CDR3 sequences, around 21% appearing once.

The chain employs TRBV19 and TRBJ1-3; 7 bases are a match to TRBD1. This TCR derives from a man aged 25 to 40 with Graves' ophthalmopathy. The specimen sequenced was blood. The CDR3 DNA reads TGTGCCAGTAGCGCGAGGGACAGATCCTCTGGAAACACCATATATTTT. Encoded protein: CASSARDRSSGNTIYF.